This TCR beta chain came from a study of monozygotic twins with inflammatory bowel disease. From germline, CDR1 is LGHNA and CDR2 YSLEER. The CDR3 length is 15 residues. UMIs bearing a 6-nucleotide sample barcode were added through template switching. Following a re-call of the 5' RACE reads, TCRdb has one entry per CDR3 protein and lacks DNA. The sample includes approximately 400,000 distinct CDR3 sequences. Sequenced input: blood. This rearrangement joins TRBV4-3 to TRBJ1-1. The TCR originated in a human donor with ulcerative colitis or Crohn's disease, or a healthy co-twin of an affected twin (not recorded which). CDR3 protein: CASSQDTDLDTEAFF.